The 8 T cell receptor beta chains below were found in one sample sequenced in a study of shared clonotypes between healthy human individuals. The data were produced by immunoSEQ multiplex PCR, yet TCRdb's version contains in-frame clones alone and is incomplete. Here the sample spans 2 million or so clones, just under 95% being singletons. Positively selected for CCR7, the CD45RO-negative cells used as naive CD8 cells excluded terminally differentiated effector memory CD45RA+ cells. The specimen was naive CD8+ T cells sorted from blood. These receptors were collected from a man aged 18 to 30 in good health.

V and J are TRBV28 and TRBJ1-5; 8 nucleotides match TRBD1. Looked up from germline, CDR1 is MDHEN and CDR2 is SYDVKM. This CDR3 spans 15 amino acids. V lost 2 bases and J lost 6; bases outside the gene matches: 6. CDR3 amino acids: CASSLPGTGSQPQHF. CDR3 nucleotides: TGTGCCAGCAGTTTACCCGGGACAGGCTCTCAGCCCCAGCATTTT.

This chain links TRBV25-1 with TRBJ2-7; no clear D. The ends were cut back, 3 bases at V and 3 bases at J, with 3 bases in the middle. The CDR3 is 11 amino acids. The germline V gene has CDR1 MGHDK and CDR2 SYGVNS. CDR3 DNA sequence: TGTGCCAGCAGTGATTTCTACGAGCAGTACTTC. The encoded protein is CASSDFYEQYF.

The chain uses TRBV7-8 and TRBJ1-6; TRBD1 might be the D (5 bases). The CDR3 spans 16 residues. CDR1 SGHVS and CDR2 FQNEAQ come from the germline V gene. V lost 5 bases, J lost 6 bases, and 17 bases lay in between. As DNA, the CDR3 is TGTGCCAGCAGCCCGTATTGGGACGGACCTAATTCACCCCTCCACTTT. This sequence encodes CASSPYWDGPNSPLHF.

The CDR3 reads CASSFTSETYEQYF. CDR3 in DNA: TGTGCCAGCAGTTTTACTAGCGAGACCTACGAGCAGTACTTC. The rearrangement joins TRBV6-6 to TRBJ2-7, with 7 bases that match TRBD2. V lost 4 bases and J lost 2; bases outside the gene matches: 5. Germline V gives CDR1 MNHNY, CDR2 SVGAGI (reference sequence). This CDR3 contains 14 residues.

This rearrangement joins TRBV27 to TRBJ2-7, with TRBD1 as a possible D gene (6 bases). Trimming shortened V by 10 bases and J by 0 bases, and 10 bases separated the two germline ends. This CDR3 spans 12 amino acids. Germline loops: CDR1 MNHEY, CDR2 SMNVEV (reference sequence). The CDR3 reads CATGETSYEQYF. CDR3 DNA sequence: TGTGCCACAGGGGAGACCTCCTACGAGCAGTACTTC.

The chain is built from TRBV6-6 and TRBJ1-6; D not resolved. CDR3 length: 13 residues. Germline CDR1 reads MNHNY; CDR2 reads SVGAGI (reference sequence). Trimming cost V 10 bases and J 8 bases, with 15 bases left between them. As DNA, the CDR3 is TGTGCCACCCTGTCTTCTCGGGATTCACCCCTCCACTTT. Translating it yields CATLSSRDSPLHF.

This clone was observed a single time. V usage is TRBV14 and J usage is TRBJ2-1; D gene ambiguous. The V and J ends lost 4 bases and 9 bases respectively, with 19 bases between them. This CDR3 is 15 amino acids long. Germline V gives CDR1 SGHDN, CDR2 FVKESK. As DNA, the CDR3 is TGTGCCAGCAGCCTAGGTCTAGGGCTATTGGGTGAGCAGTTCTTC. This codes for CASSLGLGLLGEQFF. The full variable domain, in which reference TRBV14 and TRBJ2-1 provide the parts outside the CDR3, is EAGVTQFPSHSVIEKGQTVTLRCDPISGHDNLYWYRRVMGKEIKFLLHFVKESKQDESGMPNNRFLAERTGGTYSTLKVQPAELEDSGVYFCASSLGLGLLGEQFFGPGTRLTVL.

This clone was counted once. The chain combines TRBV9 with TRBJ2-7; 11 bases match TRBD2. The CDR3 is made up of 16 amino acids. CDR1 and CDR2 (germline): SGDLS, YYNGEE. V shed 3 bases and J 4 bases; nucleotides not matched to a gene: 9. In nucleotides, the CDR3 is TGTGCCAGCAGCGGATATAGCGGGGGGGCTCCATACGAGCAGTACTTC. Protein product: CASSGYSGGAPYEQYF.